This T cell receptor (beta chain) was found in a study of human T cells and chemical hapten exposure. Library preparation tagged each individual cDNA molecule with a unique molecular identifier. Per the original methods: From 23,224 to 690,600 TCRs were found per sample, with a median of about 100,000. MiXCR was run by TCRdb on the RACE reads, yielding one entry per CDR3 protein. The V and J calls here are based on TCRdb, not the publication. Of some 350,000 distinct CDR3 sequences detected, roughly 6.3% appear once; the ten largest clones hold roughly 5.4%. General study findings and limits: Donors had alopecia, so their immune response may differ from healthy people's.

As for this clonotype: Antigen: not known.

Time point of the sample: patch test 2, 6 weeks after DPC sensitization. Described treatment: therapeutic diphenylcyclopropenone sensitization with weekly scalp DPC. The study enrolled 18 to 70-year-old alopecia patients suitable for DPC. The starting material was whole blood, obtained in connection with sensitization to the hapten diphenylcyclopropenone (DPC). This clonotype was obtained from a young woman with alopecia areata. Some clones in this sample may be carry-over from other donors' samples.

CDR3 nucleotides: TGCGCATCACATCCAGGGGGGAGACTGAACTCTGGGGCCAACGTCCTGACTTTC. Translation: CASHPGGRLNSGANVLTF. The rearrangement uses TRBV10-2 and TRBJ2-6; possibly TRBD1 for D (7 bases). Germline V gene sequence: CDR1 WSHSY, CDR2 SAAADI. This CDR3 has 18 residues.